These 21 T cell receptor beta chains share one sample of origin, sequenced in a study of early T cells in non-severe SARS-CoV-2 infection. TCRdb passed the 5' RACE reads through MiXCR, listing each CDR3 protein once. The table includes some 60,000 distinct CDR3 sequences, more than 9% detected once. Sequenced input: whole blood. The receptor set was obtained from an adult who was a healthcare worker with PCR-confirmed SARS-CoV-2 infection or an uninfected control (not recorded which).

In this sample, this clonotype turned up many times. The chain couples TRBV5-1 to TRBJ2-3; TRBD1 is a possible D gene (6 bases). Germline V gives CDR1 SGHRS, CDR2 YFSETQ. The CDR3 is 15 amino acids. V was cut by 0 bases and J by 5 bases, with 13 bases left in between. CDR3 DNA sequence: TGCGCCAGCAGCTTGGGATCAGGGGCGAAAGATACGCAGTATTTT. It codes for CASSLGSGAKDTQYF.

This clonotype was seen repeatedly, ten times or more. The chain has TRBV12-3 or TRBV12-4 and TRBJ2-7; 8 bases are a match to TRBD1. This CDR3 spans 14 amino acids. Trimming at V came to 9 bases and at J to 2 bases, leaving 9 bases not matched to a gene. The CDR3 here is CARNSGTGPYEQYV. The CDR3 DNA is TGTGCCAGAAACTCCGGGACAGGACCCTACGAGCAGTACGTC.

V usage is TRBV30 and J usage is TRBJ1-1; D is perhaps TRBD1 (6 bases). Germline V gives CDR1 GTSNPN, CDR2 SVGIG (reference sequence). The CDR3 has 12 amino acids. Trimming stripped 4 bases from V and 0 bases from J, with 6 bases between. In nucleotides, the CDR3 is TGTGCCTGGACAGGGGTGAACACTGAAGCTTTCTTT. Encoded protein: CAWTGVNTEAFF.

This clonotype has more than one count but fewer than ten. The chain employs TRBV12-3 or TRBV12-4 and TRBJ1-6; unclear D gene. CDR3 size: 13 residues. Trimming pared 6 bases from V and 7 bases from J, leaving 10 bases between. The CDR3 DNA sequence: TGTGCCAGCAGACACAGCCAGAATTCACCCCTCCACTTT. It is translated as CASRHSQNSPLHF.

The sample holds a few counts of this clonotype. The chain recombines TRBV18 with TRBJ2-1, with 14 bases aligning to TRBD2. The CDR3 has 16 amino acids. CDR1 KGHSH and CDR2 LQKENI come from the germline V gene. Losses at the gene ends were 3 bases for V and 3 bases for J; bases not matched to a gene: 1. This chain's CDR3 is CASSPGTSGSYNEQFF. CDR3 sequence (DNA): TGTGCCAGCTCACCCGGGACTAGCGGGAGCTACAATGAGCAGTTCTTC.

This CDR3 is CSARERETGELFF. The CDR3 region has the DNA TGCAGTGCTAGGGAGCGGGAGACCGGGGAGCTGTTTTTT. The chain links TRBV20-1 to TRBJ2-2; 8 positions match TRBD2. V trimming: 3 bases; J trimming: 5 bases; junction bases outside the gene matches: 2. This CDR3 comprises 13 residues. Germline V gene lookup returns CDR1 DFQATT and CDR2 SNEGSKA (reference sequence).

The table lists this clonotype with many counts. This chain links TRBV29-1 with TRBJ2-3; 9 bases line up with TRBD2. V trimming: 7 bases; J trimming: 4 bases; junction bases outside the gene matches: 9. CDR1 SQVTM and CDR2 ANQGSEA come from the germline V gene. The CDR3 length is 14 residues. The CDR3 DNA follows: TGCAGCGCAGGGAGTAGCGGGGGCGCAGATACGCAGTATTTT. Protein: CSAGSSGGADTQYF.

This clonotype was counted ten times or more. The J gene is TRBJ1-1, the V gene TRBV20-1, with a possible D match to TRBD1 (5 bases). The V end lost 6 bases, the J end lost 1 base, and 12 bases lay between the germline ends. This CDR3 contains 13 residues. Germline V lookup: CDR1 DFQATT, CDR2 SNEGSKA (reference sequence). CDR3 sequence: CSAKRRANTEAFF. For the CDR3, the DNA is TGCAGTGCAAAGCGCAGGGCGAACACTGAAGCTTTCTTT.

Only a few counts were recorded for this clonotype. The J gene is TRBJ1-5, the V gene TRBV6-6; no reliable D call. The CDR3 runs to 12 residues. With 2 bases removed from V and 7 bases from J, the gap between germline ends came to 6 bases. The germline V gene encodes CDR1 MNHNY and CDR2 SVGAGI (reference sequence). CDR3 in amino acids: CASSYGYQPQHF. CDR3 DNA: TGTGCCAGCAGTTACGGATACCAGCCCCAGCATTTT.

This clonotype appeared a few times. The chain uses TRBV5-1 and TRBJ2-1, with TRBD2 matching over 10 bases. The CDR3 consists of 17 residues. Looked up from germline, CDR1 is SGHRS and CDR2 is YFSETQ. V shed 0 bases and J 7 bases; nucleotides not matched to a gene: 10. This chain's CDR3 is CASSLDYRGLARNEQFF. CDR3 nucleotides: TGCGCCAGCAGCTTGGACTATCGGGGACTAGCGAGAAATGAGCAGTTCTTC.

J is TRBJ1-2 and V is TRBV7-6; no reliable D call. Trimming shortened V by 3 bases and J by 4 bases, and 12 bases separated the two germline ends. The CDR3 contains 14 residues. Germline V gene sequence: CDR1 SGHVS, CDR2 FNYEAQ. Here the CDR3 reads CASSLGDGPYGYTF. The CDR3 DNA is TGTGCCAGCAGCTTGGGAGATGGCCCCTATGGCTACACCTTC.

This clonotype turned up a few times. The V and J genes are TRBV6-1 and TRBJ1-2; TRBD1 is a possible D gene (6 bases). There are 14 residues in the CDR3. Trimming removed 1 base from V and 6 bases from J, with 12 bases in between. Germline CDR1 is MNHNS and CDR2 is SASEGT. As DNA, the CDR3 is TGTGCCAGCAGTGAAGGCAGGGGAATTGATGGCTACACCTTC. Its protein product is CASSEGRGIDGYTF.

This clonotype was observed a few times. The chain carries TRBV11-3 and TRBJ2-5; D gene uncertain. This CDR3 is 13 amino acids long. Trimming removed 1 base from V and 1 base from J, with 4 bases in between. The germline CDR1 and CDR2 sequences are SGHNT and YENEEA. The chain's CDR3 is CASSLVTQETQYF. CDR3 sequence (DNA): TGTGCCAGCAGCTTAGTAACCCAAGAGACCCAGTACTTC.

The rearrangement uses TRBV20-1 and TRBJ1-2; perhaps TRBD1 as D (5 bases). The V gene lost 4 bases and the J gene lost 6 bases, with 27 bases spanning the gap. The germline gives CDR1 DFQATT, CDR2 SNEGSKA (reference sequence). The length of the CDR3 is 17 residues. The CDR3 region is CSAINGGTAQMSDGYTF. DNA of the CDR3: TGCAGTGCTATAAATGGAGGGACGGCCCAAATGTCGGATGGCTACACCTTC.

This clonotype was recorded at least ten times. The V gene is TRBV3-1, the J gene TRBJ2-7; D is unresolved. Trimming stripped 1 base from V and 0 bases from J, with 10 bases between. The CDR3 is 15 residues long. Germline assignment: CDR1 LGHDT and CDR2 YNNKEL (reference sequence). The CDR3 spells CASSQGPANSYEQYV. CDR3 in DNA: TGTGCCAGCAGCCAAGGACCGGCGAACTCCTACGAGCAGTACGTC.

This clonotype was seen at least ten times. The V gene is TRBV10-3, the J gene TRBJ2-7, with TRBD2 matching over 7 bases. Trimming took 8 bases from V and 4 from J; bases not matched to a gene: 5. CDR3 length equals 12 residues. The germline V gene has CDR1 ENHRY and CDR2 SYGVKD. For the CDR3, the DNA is TGTGCCATCGGGCCTAGCGGTTACGAGCAGTACGTC. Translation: CAIGPSGYEQYV.

The CDR3 here is CSPKGRSSYNEQFF. Written as DNA, the CDR3 is TGCAGTCCCAAGGGGCGAAGCTCCTACAATGAGCAGTTCTTC. The chain links TRBV20-1 to TRBJ2-1, with D possibly TRBD1 on 5 matching bases. Trimming stripped 8 bases from V and 0 bases from J, with 14 bases between. Germline V CDR1 and CDR2: DFQATT, SNEGSKA (reference sequence). The CDR3 covers 14 residues.

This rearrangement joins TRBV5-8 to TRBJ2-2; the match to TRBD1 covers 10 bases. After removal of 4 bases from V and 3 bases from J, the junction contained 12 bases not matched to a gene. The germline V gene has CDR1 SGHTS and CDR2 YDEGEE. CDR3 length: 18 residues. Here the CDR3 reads CASSHRDRGQTYTGELFF. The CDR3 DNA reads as TGTGCCAGCAGCCACCGGGACAGGGGACAGACGTACACCGGGGAGCTGTTTTTT.

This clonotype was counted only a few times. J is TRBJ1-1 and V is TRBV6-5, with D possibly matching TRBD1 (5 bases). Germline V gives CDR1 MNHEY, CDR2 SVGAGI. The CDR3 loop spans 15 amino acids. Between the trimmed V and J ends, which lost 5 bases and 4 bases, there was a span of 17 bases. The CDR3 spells CASSTYGRAVTEAFF. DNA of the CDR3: TGTGCCAGCAGTACCTACGGCAGGGCCGTCACTGAAGCTTTCTTT.

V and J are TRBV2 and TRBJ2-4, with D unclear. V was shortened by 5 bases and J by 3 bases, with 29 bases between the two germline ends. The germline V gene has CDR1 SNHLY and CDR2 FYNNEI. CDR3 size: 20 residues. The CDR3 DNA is TGTGCCAGCAGTCTCAGAGTTGTAGCCCAGGCTCCATTAGTCAAAAACATTCAGTACTTC. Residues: CASSLRVVAQAPLVKNIQYF. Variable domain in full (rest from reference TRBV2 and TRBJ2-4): EPEVTQTPSHQVTQMGQEVILRCVPISNHLYFYWYRQILGQKVEFLVSFYNNEISEKSEIFDDQFSVERPDGSNFTLKIRSTKLEDSAMYFCASSLRVVAQAPLVKNIQYFGAGTRLSVL.

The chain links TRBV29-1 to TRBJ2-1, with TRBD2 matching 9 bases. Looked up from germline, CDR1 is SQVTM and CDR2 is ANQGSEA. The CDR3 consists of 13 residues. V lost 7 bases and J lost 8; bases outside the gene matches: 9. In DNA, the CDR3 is TGCAGCGCCGTGGGACTAGCAAACGATGAGCAGTTCTTC. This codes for CSAVGLANDEQFF.